This T cell receptor (beta chain) was identified during a study of T cell responses to AZD1222 COVID-19 vaccine. The CDR3 totals 15 residues. Germline-derived CDR1 and CDR2 are MNHEY and SMNVEV (reference sequence). Losses at the gene ends were 7 bases for V and 5 bases for J; bases not matched to a gene: 10. Notes on this clone: The antigen remains unidentified.

Points from the study as a whole: It was only after the peak T cell response that any repertoires were sampled.

Clones were sequenced by immunoSEQ multiplex PCR, and TCRdb holds only the in-frame ones, with some missing. The sample lists 90,000 to 120,000 clones, more than 70% occurring once. The TCR comes from an adult in good health. The sequencing used peripheral blood, collected on day 0 of AZD1222 vaccination. The chain links TRBV27 to TRBJ2-1; TRBD2 agrees at 8 bases. CDR3 nucleotide sequence: TGTGCCAGCACCGGGATAGCGGGGCTAAACAATGAGCAGTTCTTC. Residues: CASTGIAGLNNEQFF.